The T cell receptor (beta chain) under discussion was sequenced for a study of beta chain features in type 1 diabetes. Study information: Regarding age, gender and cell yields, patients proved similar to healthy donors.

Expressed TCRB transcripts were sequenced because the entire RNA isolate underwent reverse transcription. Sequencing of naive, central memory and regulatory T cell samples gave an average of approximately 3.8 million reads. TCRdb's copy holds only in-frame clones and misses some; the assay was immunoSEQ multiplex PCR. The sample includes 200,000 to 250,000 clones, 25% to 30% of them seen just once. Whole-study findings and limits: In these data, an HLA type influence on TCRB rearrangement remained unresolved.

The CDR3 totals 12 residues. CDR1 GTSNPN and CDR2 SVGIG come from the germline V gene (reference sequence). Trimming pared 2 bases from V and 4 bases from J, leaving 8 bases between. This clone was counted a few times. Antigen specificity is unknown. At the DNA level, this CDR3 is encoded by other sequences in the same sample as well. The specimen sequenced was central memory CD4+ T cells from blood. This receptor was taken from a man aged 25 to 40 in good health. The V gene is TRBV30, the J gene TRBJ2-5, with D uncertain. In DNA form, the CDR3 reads TGTGCCTGGAGTTATAGTCCAGAGACCCAGTACTTC. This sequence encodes CAWSYSPETQYF.